These 23 T cell receptor beta chains share one sample of origin, sequenced in a study of T cells in Graves' hyperthyroidism and ophthalmopathy. There were TCR beta CDR3 regions amplified from RNA transcripts. A set of HTBI primers served as the primers for a first-round RT-PCR of the TCR CDR3. Using its own MiXCR run on the multiplex PCR reads, TCRdb lists one record per CDR3 protein. This table holds 700,000 or so distinct CDR3 sequences, 14% found once. Sample: blood. The receptors were sampled from a woman between 45 and 60 years old with Graves' ophthalmopathy.

This clonotype occurred many times. The rearrangement joins TRBV30 to TRBJ1-5; 9 bases line up with TRBD1. The J segment lost 3 bases and the V segment lost 5 bases, leaving 8 bases of the junction unmatched. The CDR3 is 15 amino acids. The V gene's germline CDR1 is GTSNPN and CDR2 SVGIG (reference sequence). The CDR3 DNA sequence: TGTGCCTGGGCAGATGGGGACAGGGTCAATCAGCCCCAGCATTTT. It yields the protein CAWADGDRVNQPQHF.

Comments on this clonotype: With a much larger clone just one base away, this may be a read error. V and J are TRBV3-1 and TRBJ1-2; D not resolved. The CDR3 is 16 residues long. Germline CDR1 and CDR2: LGHDT and YNNKEL (reference sequence). Written as DNA, the CDR3 is TGTGCCAGCAGCCAAGACAGGACCCTGAACCTCTATGACTACACCTTC. Protein product: CASSQDRTLNLYDYTF. Drawing the rest from reference TRBV3-1 and TRBJ1-2, the complete variable domain is DTAVSQTPKYLVTQMGNDKSIKCEQNLGHDTMYWYKQDSKKFLKIMFSYNNKELIINETVPNRFSPKSPDKAHLNLHINSLELGDSAVYFCASSQDRTLNLYDYTFGSGTRLTVV.

The table lists this clonotype with a few counts. J is TRBJ2-2 and V is TRBV30; no reliable D call. There are 14 residues in the CDR3. V lost 0 bases to trimming and J lost 6 bases, with 11 bases between them. In germline, CDR1 is GTSNPN, CDR2 SVGIG (reference sequence). DNA for the CDR3: TGTGCCTGGAGTGTTAACACCCGGGCCGGGGAGCTGTTTTTT. Translating it yields CAWSVNTRAGELFF. Based on the CDR3 plus reference TRBV30 and TRBJ2-2, the full variable domain is SQTIHQWPATLVQPVGSPLSLECTVEGTSNPNLYWYRQAAGRGLQLLFYSVGIGQISSEVPQNLSASRPQDRQFILSSKKLLLSDSGFYLCAWSVNTRAGELFFGEGSRLTVL.

On this clonotype: Germline and junction disagree at one end, which may indicate a read error. The chain links TRBV4-1 to TRBJ2-7, with 10 bases aligning to TRBD2. Germline assignment: CDR1 MGHRA and CDR2 YSYEKL. The CDR3 covers 15 residues. The CDR3 DNA reads TGCGCCAGCAGCCGGGAAAGCGGGAGGGCCTACGAGCAGCACTTC. Its protein product is CASSRESGRAYEQHF.

The chain couples TRBV29-1 to TRBJ1-4, with 7 bases fitting TRBD1. Germline CDR1 and CDR2: SQVTM and ANQGSEA. CDR3 length: 13 amino acids. J gave up 5 bases and V 4 bases, and 4 bases lay outside the gene matches. CDR3 in amino acids: CSVGTGVNEKLFF. In DNA, the CDR3 is TGCAGCGTTGGGACAGGCGTAAATGAAAAACTGTTTTTT.

Many counts were recorded for this clonotype. The rearrangement uses TRBV11-2 and TRBJ2-2, with D perhaps assigned TRBD1 or TRBD2 (5 bases each). The CDR3 runs to 15 residues. Germline loops: CDR1 SGHAT, CDR2 FQNNGV. The V end was cut by 3 bases, the J end by 3 bases, with 11 bases between. In DNA, the CDR3 is TGTGCCAGCAGCTTCGCTTTGGGGGACACCGGGGAGCTGTTTTTT. It translates to CASSFALGDTGELFF.

This clonotype was found many times. The chain combines TRBV30 with TRBJ2-2, with D unclear. In germline, CDR1 is GTSNPN, CDR2 SVGIG (reference sequence). V was cut by 1 base and J by 1 base, with 4 bases left in between. This CDR3 has 13 residues. CDR3: CAWSGQNTGELFF. For the CDR3, the DNA is TGTGCCTGGAGTGGACAGAACACCGGGGAGCTGTTTTTT.

This clonotype appeared many times. The gene calls are TRBV7-8 and TRBJ2-3; 11 positions match TRBD1. V dropped 5 bases and J dropped 5; count of bases not matched to a gene: 6. Germline V CDR1 and CDR2: SGHVS, FQNEAQ. CDR3 size: 15 residues. The CDR3 bases are TGTGCCAGCAGCAGGGGACAGGGGGTTGGAGATACGCAGTATTTT. Protein: CASSRGQGVGDTQYF.

The J gene is TRBJ2-5, the V gene TRBV12-3 or TRBV12-4; D might be TRBD1 (5 bases). The CDR3 has 15 amino acids. Between the trimmed V and J ends, which lost 2 bases and 5 bases, there was a span of 15 bases. The CDR3 region has the DNA TGTGCCAGCAGTTTAACAAGACAGACACGGGAGACCCAGTACTTC. Its translation is CASSLTRQTRETQYF.

In this sample, this clonotype turned up many times. This rearrangement joins TRBV20-1 to TRBJ2-7, with D possibly matching TRBD1 (5 bases). Per the germline V gene, CDR1 is DFQATT and CDR2 is SNEGSKA (reference sequence). Trimming shortened V by 6 bases and J by 3 bases, and 15 bases separated the two germline ends. The CDR3 contains 13 residues. The CDR3 spells CSAPGHSNYEQYF. The CDR3, as DNA: TGCAGTGCACCCGGACACTCCAACTACGAGCAGTACTTC.

The chain combines TRBV6-1 with TRBJ2-7; 8 nucleotides line up with TRBD1. The CDR3 is 13 amino acids. After removal of 6 bases from V and 5 bases from J, the junction contained 6 bases not matched to a gene. Looked up from germline, CDR1 is MNHNS and CDR2 is SASEGT. The CDR3 DNA is TGTGCCAGCAGCTGGACAGGGACCAACGAGCAGTACTTC. Its protein is CASSWTGTNEQYF.

The V gene is TRBV20-1, the J gene TRBJ1-3; D is uncertain. The CDR3 consists of 11 residues. The V end lost 0 bases, the J end lost 11 bases, and 8 bases lay between the germline ends. Germline V gene sequence: CDR1 DFQATT, CDR2 SNEGSKA (reference sequence). The CDR3 sequence is CSARDRLAIYF. The CDR3, as DNA: TGCAGTGCTAGAGATCGGTTGGCCATATATTTT.

There are many counts of this clonotype. V usage is TRBV3-1 and J usage is TRBJ2-1; 11 nucleotides line up with TRBD2. Germline-derived CDR1 and CDR2 are LGHDT and YNNKEL (reference sequence). Trimming removed 3 bases from V and 6 bases from J; junction bases left unmatched: 1. The CDR3 length is 14 residues. The CDR3 DNA reads as TGTGCCAGCAGCCACCTAGCGGGAGGCAATGAGCAGTTCTTC. Translating it yields CASSHLAGGNEQFF.

Ten or more counts support this clonotype. CDR3 residues: CASSLAQGLAEETQYF. CDR3 coding DNA: TGTGCCAGCAGCTTAGCGCAGGGACTAGCGGAAGAGACCCAGTACTTC. The chain carries TRBV7-8 and TRBJ2-5; TRBD2 aligns across 11 bases. V shed 0 bases, J shed 3 bases, and the junction held 3 bases outside the gene matches. The CDR3 contains 16 residues. CDR1 is SGHVS and CDR2 is FQNEAQ in the germline V gene.

This clonotype was picked up many times. The chain couples TRBV20-1 to TRBJ2-5; weak D call: TRBD1 (5 bases). Trimming stripped 2 bases from V and 5 bases from J, with 12 bases between. The germline gives CDR1 DFQATT, CDR2 SNEGSKA (reference sequence). The CDR3 is made up of 13 amino acids. The chain's CDR3 is CSARMDKGETQYF. The CDR3 coding sequence is TGCAGTGCTAGAATGGACAAGGGCGAGACCCAGTACTTC.

This clonotype was seen many times. J is TRBJ2-5 and V is TRBV5-1, with D maybe TRBD1 (6 bases). Germline V lookup: CDR1 SGHRS, CDR2 YFSETQ. This CDR3 has 13 residues. Trimming stripped 0 bases from V and 11 bases from J, with 14 bases between. CDR3: CASSLEGTPGQYF. The CDR3 DNA sequence: TGCGCCAGCAGCTTGGAAGGGACACCGGGACAGTACTTC.

This clonotype has at least ten counts. The rearrangement joins TRBV5-1 to TRBJ2-7, with 10 positions matching TRBD2. CDR3 length equals 16 residues. J gave up 3 bases and V 0 bases, and 6 bases lay outside the gene matches. Germline V gene lookup returns CDR1 SGHRS and CDR2 YFSETQ. The CDR3 reads CASSLAPGTSDYEQYF. The CDR3 coding sequence is TGCGCCAGCAGCTTGGCCCCCGGGACTAGCGACTACGAGCAGTACTTC.

This clonotype has a handful of counts. The chain couples TRBV20-1 to TRBJ2-3; D perhaps matches TRBD2 (5 bases). The V gene's germline CDR1 is DFQATT and CDR2 SNEGSKA (reference sequence). This CDR3 has 15 residues. V lost 0 bases, J lost 0 bases, and 10 bases lay in between. The CDR3 bases are TGCAGTGCTAGAGATGCCCGGACTAGCACAGATACGCAGTATTTT. Encoded protein: CSARDARTSTDTQYF.

This clonotype was detected ten times or more. The chain joins TRBV28 to TRBJ2-7; 11 bases map to TRBD1. Germline V CDR1 and CDR2: MDHEN, SYDVKM. The CDR3 length is 16 residues. V gave up 5 bases and J gave up 2 bases; unmatched junction bases: 8. The chain's CDR3 is CASSLLGQGATYEQYF. For the CDR3, the DNA is TGTGCCAGCAGTCTCCTCGGACAGGGGGCAACCTACGAGCAGTACTTC. The full variable domain, rest sourced from reference TRBV28 and TRBJ2-7, is DVKVTQSSRYLVKRTGEKVFLECVQDMDHENMFWYRQDPGLGLRLIYFSYDVKMKEKGDIPEGYSVSREKKERFSLILESASTNQTSMYLCASSLLGQGATYEQYFGPGTRLTVT.

This clonotype was counted many times. The chain combines TRBV29-1 with TRBJ2-1; D possibly corresponds to TRBD2 (7 bases). The ends were cut back, 7 bases at V and 7 bases at J, with 20 bases in the middle. Germline CDR1 is SQVTM and CDR2 is ANQGSEA. The CDR3 is made up of 14 amino acids. CDR3 protein: CSAEGGSGNNEQFF. DNA for the CDR3: TGCAGCGCCGAGGGGGGGTCAGGTAATAATGAGCAGTTCTTC.

This clonotype was counted many times. The chain combines TRBV6-1 with TRBJ2-7; 8 bases are a match to TRBD1. The CDR3 consists of 14 residues. Germline V gene lookup returns CDR1 MNHNS and CDR2 SASEGT. The V and J ends lost 6 bases and 3 bases, in that order; junction bases with no gene match: 7. CDR3 bases: TGTGCCAGCAGGAGACCCGGGACAGGCTACGAGCAGTACTTC. Residues: CASRRPGTGYEQYF.

This clonotype was picked up many times. CDR3 sequence reads: CASSFQRFQGDPMNTEAFF. CDR3 bases: TGTGCCAGCAGCTTCCAAAGATTCCAGGGGGATCCCATGAACACTGAAGCTTTCTTT. This chain uses TRBV7-8 with TRBJ1-1; 7 nucleotides match TRBD1. This CDR3 is built from 19 residues. J was trimmed by 0 bases and V by 3 bases; bases with no gene match: 16. Germline assignment: CDR1 SGHVS and CDR2 FQNEAQ.

This clonotype occurred many times. V usage is TRBV5-1 and J usage is TRBJ2-3; a possible D gene is TRBD2 (6 bases). The length of the CDR3 is 15 residues. The V and J ends lost 1 base and 5 bases respectively, with 14 bases between them. Looked up from germline, CDR1 is SGHRS and CDR2 is YFSETQ. The CDR3 here is CASSLPRERGDTQYF. The CDR3 coding sequence is TGCGCCAGCAGCTTGCCACGGGAGAGGGGAGATACGCAGTATTTT.